The 21 T cell receptor beta chains reported below all come from one sample, sequenced in a study of cytomegalovirus exposure and HLA in healthy donors. The PCR made use of 60 Vbeta and 13 Jbeta primers. The data were produced by immunoSEQ multiplex PCR, yet TCRdb's version contains in-frame clones alone and is incomplete. The sample includes 200,000 to 250,000 clones, 65% to 90% of them seen just once. The sequenced sample was PBMCs. The origin of the receptors is a girl between 10 and 17 years old in good health and CMV-seronegative.

This chain uses TRBV28 with TRBJ1-2; the D gene is possibly TRBD1 (6 bases). This CDR3 spans 15 amino acids. The V and J ends lost 2 bases and 4 bases respectively, with 14 bases between them. CDR1 and CDR2 (germline): MDHEN, SYDVKM. This CDR3 is CASSLRGIGAYGYTF. As DNA, the CDR3 is TGTGCCAGCAGTTTAAGGGGGATTGGGGCCTATGGCTACACCTTC.

Worth noting for this clone: One end of the junction fails to match germline, which may point to a read error. The chain carries TRBV29-1 and TRBJ2-1, with TRBD2 matching 8 bases. CDR1 is SQVTM, CDR2 ANQGSEA, per germline. This CDR3 comprises 11 residues. DNA of the CDR3: TGCAGCGTTGAAGATCCGCGGGAGGAGGTCTTC. Protein: CSVEDPREEVF.

The chain joins TRBV25-1 to TRBJ1-1, with TRBD1 matching over 8 bases. V was pared by 0 bases and J by 4 bases, with 13 bases of the junction left unmatched. The V gene's germline CDR1 is MGHDK and CDR2 SYGVNS. This CDR3 is 18 amino acids long. CDR3 DNA sequence: TGTGCCAGCAGTGAATATCTATGCAGGGGGCAGGAGGGCACTGAAGCTTTCTTT. As protein: CASSEYLCRGQEGTEAFF.

This clone was seen only a few times. The J gene is TRBJ1-1, the V gene TRBV5-4; no firm D call. V shed 0 bases and J shed 2 bases, with 8 bases lying between them. Germline CDR1 is SGHNT and CDR2 is YYREEE (reference sequence). CDR3 length: 14 amino acids. The CDR3 DNA follows: TGTGCCAGCAGCTTGGAACGGAGCAACACTGAAGCTTTCTTT. Amino acids: CASSLERSNTEAFF.

The rearrangement joins TRBV4-1 to TRBJ2-7; D not resolved. Between the trimmed V and J ends, which lost 0 bases and 6 bases, there was a span of 15 bases. The CDR3 totals 15 residues. Germline assignment: CDR1 MGHRA and CDR2 YSYEKL. The CDR3 reads CASSQDKAERGEQYF. CDR3 DNA sequence: TGCGCCAGCAGCCAAGACAAGGCCGAACGCGGCGAGCAGTACTTC.

The chain has TRBV2 and TRBJ2-1, with 7 bases identical to TRBD2. Trimming cost V 8 bases and J 9 bases; bases outside gene matches: 4. CDR3 length: 11 amino acids. Germline lookup yields CDR1 SNHLY and CDR2 FYNNEI. This CDR3 is CASGGGTEQFF. CDR3 sequence (DNA): TGTGCCAGCGGGGGGGGGACTGAGCAGTTCTTC.

CDR3 residues: CASAREFGRGYTF. The DNA of the CDR3 is TGTGCCAGCGCTAGGGAGTTTGGGCGCGGCTACACCTTC. The rearrangement links TRBV27 to TRBJ1-2; D unresolved. CDR1 is MNHEY, CDR2 SMNVEV, per germline (reference sequence). The CDR3 spans 13 residues. V was pared by 8 bases and J by 8 bases, with 18 bases between.

The rearrangement uses TRBV29-1 and TRBJ2-7; D may be TRBD1 (6 bases). Germline CDR1 is SQVTM and CDR2 is ANQGSEA. The CDR3 is 13 amino acids. Trimming cost V 1 base and J 9 bases, with 16 bases left between them. CDR3 in amino acids: CSVEGQGLIGQYF. CDR3 nucleotides: TGCAGCGTTGAAGGTCAGGGGCTAATCGGGCAGTACTTC.

The chain links TRBV6-1 to TRBJ1-2; D ambiguous. Looked up from germline, CDR1 is MNHNS and CDR2 is SASEGT. V was shortened by 0 bases and J by 5 bases, with 7 bases between the two germline ends. This CDR3 contains 13 residues. CDR3 region: CASSEAPLYGYTF. For the CDR3, the DNA is TGTGCCAGCAGTGAAGCCCCCTTATATGGCTACACCTTC.

The V gene is TRBV27, the J gene TRBJ1-2; D is perhaps TRBD1 (5 bases). V was clipped by 3 bases and J by 2 bases, with 10 bases between them. CDR1 and CDR2 (germline): MNHEY, SMNVEV (reference sequence). CDR3 size: 14 residues. The CDR3 region has the DNA TGTGCCAGCAGTTTGGTAGGGGTCAACTATGGCTACACCTTC. Its translation is CASSLVGVNYGYTF.

The rearrangement joins TRBV28 to TRBJ2-5; a possible D gene is TRBD1 (5 bases). The J call may be in error: the DNA end matches TRBJ2-7 better. This CDR3 has 15 residues. CDR1 MDHEN and CDR2 SYDVKM come from the germline V gene. CDR3 amino acids: CASSSEVGAIYEQYF. The CDR3 nucleotides are TGTGCCAGCAGTTCTGAGGTTGGGGCCATCTACGAGCAGTACTTC.

About this clone itself: The identical CDR3 is also encoded by other nucleotide sequences in the sample. The chain joins TRBV28 to TRBJ2-7; D is undetermined. Germline assignment: CDR1 MDHEN and CDR2 SYDVKM. The ends were cut back, 6 bases at V and 3 bases at J, with 9 bases in the middle. The length of the CDR3 is 12 residues. This CDR3 reads CASSLSGYEQYF. The CDR3 coding sequence is TGTGCCAGCAGCCTCTCAGGCTACGAGCAGTACTTC.

The rearrangement uses TRBV9 and TRBJ2-1, with D maybe TRBD2 (6 bases). Deletions cut 3 bases from V and 6 bases from J, with 19 bases between. Per germline, CDR1 SGDLS and CDR2 YYNGEE. This CDR3 is 16 amino acids long. In nucleotides, the CDR3 is TGTGCCAGCAGCGGTGGGTGGAGGGCCGCCGGCAATGAGCAGTTCTTC. This gives the protein CASSGGWRAAGNEQFF.

The rearrangement joins TRBV29-1 to TRBJ2-7, with D maybe TRBD1 (6 bases). Per germline, CDR1 SQVTM and CDR2 ANQGSEA. The V end lost 6 bases, the J end lost 3 bases, and 24 bases lay between the germline ends. This CDR3 has 16 amino acids. CDR3 protein: CSVRGWAHPLGYEQYF. In nucleotides, the CDR3 is TGCAGCGTCAGGGGTTGGGCACACCCCCTAGGCTACGAGCAGTACTTC.

This clone turned up a few times. The chain has TRBV7-3 and TRBJ2-3, with a possible D match to TRBD2 (6 bases). In germline, CDR1 is SGHTA, CDR2 FQGTGA. The CDR3 contains 15 residues. Trimming pared 4 bases from V and 0 bases from J, leaving 11 bases between. The CDR3 is CASSSGLTSTDTQYF. The CDR3 DNA sequence: TGTGCCAGCAGCTCCGGACTAACTAGCACAGATACGCAGTATTTT.

The chain joins TRBV9 to TRBJ1-1; no reliable D call. The CDR3 contains 12 residues. V was trimmed by 0 bases and J by 6 bases, leaving 6 bases between them. The germline gives CDR1 SGDLS, CDR2 YYNGEE. The CDR3 is CASSVGGSEAFF. The CDR3 DNA follows: TGTGCCAGCAGCGTAGGAGGATCTGAAGCTTTCTTT.

This clone was counted a few times. The V and J genes are TRBV6-4 and TRBJ1-5; D uncertain. Trimming shortened V by 2 bases and J by 7 bases, and 9 bases separated the two germline ends. The germline CDR1 and CDR2 sequences are MRHNA and SNTAGT. The CDR3 has 13 residues. The CDR3 loop is CASSDNIWQPQHF. CDR3 DNA: TGTGCCAGCAGTGACAACATATGGCAGCCCCAGCATTTT.

V is TRBV7-3 and J is TRBJ2-5; D possibly corresponds to TRBD1 (8 bases). Deletions cut 8 bases from V and 7 bases from J, with 17 bases between. The CDR3 consists of 13 residues. Germline V gene sequence: CDR1 SGHTA, CDR2 FQGTGA. CDR3 residues: CASGQGGIGTQYF. As DNA, the CDR3 is TGTGCCAGCGGACAGGGAGGGATCGGGACCCAGTACTTC.

V is TRBV5-6 and J is TRBJ2-5, with D maybe TRBD2 (6 bases). The germline gives CDR1 SGHDT, CDR2 YYEEEE. CDR3 length: 14 residues. Trimming removed 2 bases from V and 2 bases from J, with 10 bases in between. CDR3 nucleotides: TGTGCCAGCAGCTTCCCGGAGGGACAAGAGACCCAGTACTTC. It yields the protein CASSFPEGQETQYF.

This sequence joins TRBV6-1 and TRBJ1-1, with D perhaps TRBD1 (6 bases). This CDR3 has 14 residues. With 6 bases removed from V and 2 bases from J, the gap between germline ends came to 13 bases. Germline V lookup: CDR1 MNHNS, CDR2 SASEGT. The CDR3 is CASRRTDLNTEAFF. The CDR3 DNA sequence: TGTGCCAGCAGGAGGACAGATCTAAACACTGAAGCTTTCTTT.

This clone has a handful of counts. The rearrangement uses TRBV5-1 and TRBJ2-1, with a tentative D call TRBD2 (6 bases). Per germline, CDR1 SGHRS and CDR2 YFSETQ. The V end lost 4 bases, the J end lost 1 base, and 9 bases lay between the germline ends. The CDR3 runs 14 residues. CDR3 residues: CASSLGTSYNEQFF. CDR3 bases: TGCGCCAGCAGCCTGGGGACTTCCTACAATGAGCAGTTCTTC.